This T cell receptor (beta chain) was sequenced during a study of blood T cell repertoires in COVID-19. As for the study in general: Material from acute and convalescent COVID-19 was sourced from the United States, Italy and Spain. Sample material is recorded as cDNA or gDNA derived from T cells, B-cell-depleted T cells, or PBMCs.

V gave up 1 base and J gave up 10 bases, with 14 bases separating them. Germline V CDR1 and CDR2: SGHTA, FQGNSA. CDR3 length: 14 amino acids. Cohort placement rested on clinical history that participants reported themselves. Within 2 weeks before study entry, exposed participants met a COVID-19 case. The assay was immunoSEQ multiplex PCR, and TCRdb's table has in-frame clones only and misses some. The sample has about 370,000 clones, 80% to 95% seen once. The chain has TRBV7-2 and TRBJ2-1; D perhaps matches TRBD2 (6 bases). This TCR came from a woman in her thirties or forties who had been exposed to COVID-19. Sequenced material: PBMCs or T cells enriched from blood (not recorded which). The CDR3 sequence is CASSLDRAGREQFF. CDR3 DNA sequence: TGTGCCAGCAGCTTAGATCGGGCAGGGAGGGAGCAGTTCTTC.